This T cell receptor (beta chain) originates from a study of response to subunit inactivated influenza vaccine. This clonotype was found a few times. Its antigen remains unknown. TCRdb redid the calling of the RT-PCR reads with MiXCR, one entry per CDR3 protein. Seen here are roughly 790,000 distinct CDR3 sequences, over 20% observed once, and the top ten hold 10% to 13%. V shed 6 bases and J shed 6 bases, with 11 bases lying between them. From germline, CDR1 is DFQATT and CDR2 SNEGSKA (reference sequence). The CDR3 loop spans 11 amino acids. Points from the study as a whole: The study's authors posited that every seasonal influenza vaccination enlists few new T cells.

The chain has TRBV20-1 and TRBJ1-2; possible D gene TRBD1, 5 bases. The TCR originated in a man aged 50 to 59 who received an inactivated influenza vaccine. Sequencing used PBMCs from blood, obtained less than 6 days after vaccination. CDR3 in amino acids: CSAWGGDGYTF. CDR3 bases: TGCAGTGCCTGGGGAGGGGATGGCTACACCTTC.